This T cell receptor (beta chain) was profiled in a study of Graves' ophthalmopathy and Graves' hyperthyroidism. This CDR3 has 15 amino acids. The trim removed 6 bases at V and 5 bases at J, leaving 14 bases unmatched. CDR1 is SQVTM, CDR2 ANQGSEA, per germline. Transcripts of RNA were the source for amplifying TCR beta CDR3 regions. RT-PCR in the first round used HTBI primers; a second-round multiplex PCR followed. TCRdb independently ran MiXCR on the multiplex PCR reads; one entry per CDR3 protein. The table shows about 740,000 distinct CDR3 sequences, with roughly 41% occurring only once. The sequence was collected from an adult man with Graves' ophthalmopathy. This sequence joins TRBV29-1 and TRBJ2-5, with 8 bases lining up with TRBD2. The sequenced sample consisted of peripheral blood. The CDR3 reads CSVPIWSGGRETQYF. The CDR3 region has the DNA TGCAGCGTCCCTATTTGGAGCGGGGGCCGGGAGACCCAGTACTTC.